The clone carrying this T cell receptor (beta chain) was found once. Additional DNA sequences in this sample encode the identical CDR3. The data were taken from a study of T cell changes during pregnancy in multiple sclerosis. Profiling relied on immunoSEQ multiplex PCR, and the TCRdb table lists in-frame clones only, not all of them. The sample has approximately 89,000 clones, over 90% seen once. Trimming took off 0 bases at V and 3 bases at J, with 6 bases between the two ends. Germline V gene data show CDR1 as SGHRS and CDR2 as YFSETQ. The CDR3 has 13 amino acids. Sequencing was performed on peripheral blood, taken in the third trimester of pregnancy. V is TRBV5-1 and J is TRBJ1-2; no definite D call. The clonotype was recovered from a female donor with multiple sclerosis, enrolled in a pregnancy study. The CDR3 loop reads CASSLDRDYGYTF. The CDR3 DNA sequence: TGCGCCAGCAGCTTGGATCGGGACTATGGCTACACCTTC. Supplemented by reference TRBV5-1 and TRBJ1-2, the full variable domain reads KAGVTQTPRYLIKTRGQQVTLSCSPISGHRSVSWYQQTPGQGLQFLFEYFSETQRNKGNFPGRFSGRQFSNSRSEMNVSTLELGDSALYLCASSLDRDYGYTFGSGTRLTVV.